What follows is one T cell receptor (beta chain) and its context. Its antigen is still unknown. One base away there is no much larger clone; base qualities are not given. The data derive from a study of T cell changes during pregnancy in multiple sclerosis (dated by TCRdb to between 2018 and 2020). About the full investigation: The study examined how the T cell repertoire changed over the course of pregnancy in women with multiple sclerosis.

The library was produced with the immunoSEQ multiplex PCR assay. TCRdb retrieved this table from immuneACCESS and kept in-frame rearrangements only. Not all clones are present; in checked studies, unresolved V genes account for under half, and no reason is known for the remainder. This sample lists about 77,000 clones; about 92% were detected once. The top ten clonotypes cover 2.5% to 3% of the sample. Ends trimmed: V by 2 bases, J by 2 bases; bases unmatched to a gene: 9. The CDR3, cysteine through phenylalanine, is 16 amino acids long. Only the CDR3 region is kept as DNA, spanning 48 bases read in frame from base 1. CDR1 is given as SGHNT and CDR2 as YYREEE, both from the germline V gene (reference sequence).

Sequenced here: peripheral blood, sampled after pregnancy. This TCR was sampled from a female donor in good health, enrolled as a control in a pregnancy study. The sequence links TRBV5-4 to TRBJ2-5; TRBD2 aligns with 7 central bases. The bases are TGTGCCAGCAGCTTCCCAGGGACTATCAGACAAGAGACCCAGTACTTC. The resulting protein is CASSFPGTIRQETQYF.